Shown below are 14 T cell receptor beta chains from a single sample sequenced in a study of blood T cell repertoires in COVID-19. TCRdb's table, derived via immunoSEQ multiplex PCR, lists solely in-frame clones and lacks some. The table has a few hundred thousand clones, about 88% seen once. The material sequenced was PBMCs or T cells enriched from blood (not recorded which). The source is a woman in her 30s who had recovered from COVID-19.

This sequence joins TRBV24-1 and TRBJ2-3; D is perhaps TRBD2 (7 bases). This CDR3 region has 16 residues. In germline, CDR1 is KGHDR, CDR2 SFDVKD. Between the trimmed V and J ends, which lost 1 base and 4 bases, there was a span of 14 bases. CDR3 sequence: CATSDFKAGAADTQYF. CDR3 coding DNA: TGTGCCACCAGTGATTTCAAGGCGGGGGCCGCAGATACGCAGTATTTT.

V usage is TRBV18 and J usage is TRBJ1-1, with 8 bases identical to TRBD1. The CDR3 runs to 15 residues. V lost 2 bases, J lost 3 bases, and 5 bases stayed unmatched. Germline V gene sequence: CDR1 KGHSH, CDR2 LQKENI. CDR3 DNA sequence: TGTGCCAGCTCACCAGACAGGGGCGAGTACACTGAAGCTTTCTTT. The encoded protein is CASSPDRGEYTEAFF.

The chain uses TRBV30 and TRBJ2-1; possible D gene TRBD1, 5 bases. The CDR3 spans 16 residues. V lost 0 bases and J lost 5, with 17 bases in between. The germline V gene encodes CDR1 GTSNPN and CDR2 SVGIG (reference sequence). For the CDR3, the DNA is TGTGCCTGGAGTGTCCAATCCGGATCGACAGACAATGAGCAGTTCTTC. Protein product: CAWSVQSGSTDNEQFF.

This chain joins TRBV3-1 (or the pseudogene TRBV3-2) and TRBJ2-2; 10 nucleotides agree with TRBD1. After removal of 4 bases from V and 3 bases from J, the junction contained 5 bases not matched to a gene. CDR3 length equals 16 residues. CDR1 is LGHDT, CDR2 YNNKEL, per germline (reference sequence). The CDR3 DNA sequence: TGTGCCAGCAGCCCGAGGGGGACAGGGGACACCGGGGAGCTGTTTTTT. Translation gives CASSPRGTGDTGELFF.

The V and J genes are TRBV3-1 (or the pseudogene TRBV3-2) and TRBJ1-5; 8 bases align to TRBD1. This CDR3 contains 15 residues. J was trimmed by 4 bases and V by 3 bases; bases with no gene match: 5. CDR1 LGHDT and CDR2 YNNKEL come from the germline V gene (reference sequence). Written as DNA, the CDR3 is TGTGCCAGCAGCCAGTCAGGGGGCGGGAATCAGCCCCAGCATTTT. It specifies CASSQSGGGNQPQHF.

The chain links TRBV5-5 to TRBJ2-7; a weak D match, TRBD1 (5 bases). V lost 0 bases and J lost 4, with 11 bases in between. The CDR3 sequence is 14 residues long. The V gene's germline CDR1 is SGHKS and CDR2 YYEKEE (reference sequence). CDR3 DNA sequence: TGTGCCAGCAGCTTGGCGGTAGGGGTTTACGAGCAGTACTTC. Protein product: CASSLAVGVYEQYF.

CDR3 sequence: CASSEFSTVNNEQFF. CDR3 bases: TGCGCCAGCAGTGAATTTTCCACGGTCAACAATGAGCAGTTCTTC. The rearrangement uses TRBV10-2 and TRBJ2-1; D is unclear. The CDR3 has 15 residues. Trimming shortened V by 3 bases and J by 5 bases, and 14 bases separated the two germline ends. CDR1 and CDR2 (germline): WSHSY, SAAADI.

This chain connects TRBV6-5 to TRBJ2-3; possible D gene TRBD1, 5 bases. Between the trimmed V and J ends, which lost 3 bases and 3 bases, there was a span of 7 bases. Per the germline V gene, CDR1 is MNHEY and CDR2 is SVGAGI. The CDR3 consists of 13 residues. In DNA, the CDR3 is TGTGCCAGCAGTTATCAGGGTACAGATACGCAGTATTTT. This encodes CASSYQGTDTQYF.

This sequence joins TRBV6-1 and TRBJ1-4, with D possibly being TRBD1 (6 bases). Germline values: CDR1 MNHNS, CDR2 SASEGT. V lost 0 bases and J 16 bases, leaving 15 bases between the germline ends. The CDR3 is made up of 13 amino acids. CDR3 protein: CASSEATYRVWFF. The CDR3 coding sequence is TGTGCCAGCAGTGAAGCGACATACAGGGTATGGTTTTTT.

The sample holds one count of this clone. The genes are TRBV19 and TRBJ1-2; D unresolved. The germline CDR1 and CDR2 sequences are LNHDA and SQIVND (reference sequence). Trimming shortened V by 3 bases and J by 2 bases, and 7 bases separated the two germline ends. The CDR3 covers 13 residues. The CDR3 region is CASSMGVNYGYTF. CDR3 coding DNA: TGTGCCAGTAGTATGGGAGTAAACTATGGCTACACCTTC.

The chain employs TRBV12-3 or TRBV12-4 and TRBJ1-1; no clear D. The V gene lost 3 bases and the J gene lost 4 bases, with 9 bases spanning the gap. The CDR3 extends over 13 amino acids. The CDR3 sequence: CASSLREGTEAFF. CDR3 DNA: TGTGCCAGCAGTTTGAGGGAGGGCACTGAAGCTTTCTTT.

The chain recombines TRBV12-3 or TRBV12-4 with TRBJ1-2, with D hard to call. The CDR3 runs 13 residues. V shed 6 bases and J shed 4 bases, with 12 bases lying between them. CDR3 in amino acids: CASSHPGGYGYTF. The DNA of the CDR3 is TGTGCCAGCAGCCACCCCGGCGGCTATGGCTACACCTTC.

This chain connects TRBV3-1 (or the pseudogene TRBV3-2) to TRBJ2-2; 11 bases match TRBD2. Germline trimming cut 3 bases from V and 2 bases from J; bases unmatched to any gene: 5. In germline, CDR1 is LGHDT, CDR2 YNNKEL (reference sequence). CDR3 length: 17 amino acids. For the CDR3, the DNA is TGTGCCAGCAGCCACACTAGCGGGGGCCCTAACACCGGGGAGCTGTTTTTT. Amino acids: CASSHTSGGPNTGELFF.

The chain joins TRBV19 to TRBJ1-3; TRBD1 might be the D (6 bases). Germline CDR1 and CDR2: LNHDA and SQIVND (reference sequence). Trimming removed 8 bases from V and 9 bases from J, with 20 bases in between. This CDR3 comprises 14 residues. The CDR3 here is CASLPSTGLGTIYF. The CDR3 nucleotides read TGTGCCAGTCTCCCCTCAACAGGGCTCGGCACCATATATTTT.